A single sample gave rise to the 18 T cell receptor beta chains below, sequenced in a study of T cells in Graves' hyperthyroidism and ophthalmopathy. The CDR3 regions of TCR beta were amplified from RNA transcripts. TCR CDR3 regions were first amplified by RT-PCR with HTBI primers. A single record per CDR3 protein comes from TCRdb applying MiXCR to the multiplex PCR reads. Counted here are under 300,000 distinct CDR3 sequences, approximately 14% occurring once; the ten biggest clones make up about an eighth. Sequencing input: blood. Source of these receptors: a woman in her thirties or forties with Graves' hyperthyroidism that later progressed to Graves' ophthalmopathy.

At least ten counts were recorded for this clonotype. The rearrangement joins TRBV7-9 to TRBJ2-1; no firm D call. This CDR3 is 17 amino acids long. Germline V gives CDR1 SEHNR, CDR2 FQNEAQ (reference sequence). With 1 base removed from V and 7 bases from J, the gap between germline ends came to 20 bases. This CDR3 is CASSLGFGRSLRNEQFF. The CDR3 nucleotides read TGTGCCAGCAGCTTAGGATTTGGGCGGTCCCTACGTAATGAGCAGTTCTTC.

This clonotype was seen at least ten times. V gene TRBV20-1 combines with J gene TRBJ1-1, with D unclear. Trimming took off 3 bases at V and 5 bases at J, with 10 bases between the two ends. The CDR3 is 12 residues long. Germline CDR1 DFQATT, CDR2 SNEGSKA (reference sequence). Here the CDR3 reads CSASVGYTEAFF. As DNA, the CDR3 is TGCAGTGCTAGCGTAGGGTATACTGAAGCTTTCTTT.

The table lists this clonotype with many counts. This chain links TRBV20-1 with TRBJ2-1, with 10 bases that match TRBD2. Looked up from germline, CDR1 is DFQATT and CDR2 is SNEGSKA (reference sequence). The V segment lost 0 bases and the J segment 6 bases; nucleotides outside the gene matches: 5. The CDR3 runs 15 residues. CDR3 in amino acids: CSARDHRLAGNEQFF. The CDR3, as DNA: TGCAGTGCTAGAGATCACAGACTAGCGGGCAATGAGCAGTTCTTC.

This clonotype showed up just a few times. The chain employs TRBV18 and TRBJ1-5; TRBD1 is a possible D gene (5 bases). This CDR3 has 13 residues. The ends were cut back, 4 bases at V and 5 bases at J, with 9 bases in the middle. CDR1 is KGHSH, CDR2 LQKENI, per germline. CDR3 coding DNA: TGTGCCAGCTCACGGGGGGTATATCAGCCCCAGCATTTT. Translation: CASSRGVYQPQHF.

This clonotype was counted at least ten times. The DNA of the CDR3 is TGTGCCAGCAGCCTATTTAAGACGCGTGATAATGAAAAACTGTTTTTT. Its protein is CASSLFKTRDNEKLFF. The chain employs TRBV7-9 and TRBJ1-4; unclear D gene. The V gene lost 5 bases and the J gene lost 4 bases, with 17 bases spanning the gap. Germline V gene sequence: CDR1 SEHNR, CDR2 FQNEAQ (reference sequence). There are 16 residues in the CDR3.

The chain has TRBV14 and TRBJ2-3; tentatively, D is TRBD1 (6 bases). The V end lost 0 bases, the J end lost 5 bases, and 15 bases lay between the germline ends. The CDR3 extends over 16 amino acids. The germline V gene encodes CDR1 SGHDN and CDR2 FVKESK. CDR3 amino acids: CASSQDGYRVIDTQYF. The CDR3 DNA sequence: TGTGCCAGCAGCCAAGACGGATACAGGGTGATAGATACGCAGTATTTT.

At least ten counts were recorded for this clonotype. The chain combines TRBV20-1 with TRBJ2-1; unclear D gene. Between the trimmed V and J ends, which lost 1 base and 5 bases, there was a span of 12 bases. This CDR3 is 14 amino acids long. The germline CDR1 and CDR2 sequences are DFQATT and SNEGSKA (reference sequence). The CDR3 coding sequence is TGCAGTGCTAGAGTAAGAGGCGAGAACAATGAGCAGTTCTTC. Its protein is CSARVRGENNEQFF.

In its sample, this clonotype was seen many times. The genes are TRBV13 and TRBJ2-7; 9 nucleotides line up with TRBD1. With V trimmed by 4 bases and J by 6 bases, 10 bases remained unmatched. From germline, CDR1 is PRHDT and CDR2 FYEKMQ (reference sequence). The CDR3 covers 15 residues. The CDR3 reads CASSSGGQGISEQYF. In DNA form, the CDR3 reads TGTGCCAGCAGCTCAGGGGGACAGGGTATTTCCGAGCAGTACTTC.

This clonotype was counted only a few times. The chain is built from TRBV12-3 or TRBV12-4 and TRBJ1-5; D perhaps matches TRBD1 (5 bases). The CDR3 is made up of 21 amino acids. V was clipped by 1 base and J by 7 bases, with 32 bases between them. The CDR3 loop reads CASSLVEMAKSPGRRKQPQHF. CDR3 nucleotide sequence: TGTGCCAGCAGTTTAGTGGAGATGGCTAAGTCACCGGGGCGAAGGAAACAGCCCCAGCATTTT.

At least ten counts were recorded for this clonotype. The V call is TRBV15, the J call TRBJ2-6; D may be TRBD1 (6 bases). V lost 5 bases to trimming and J lost 8 bases, with 13 bases between them. Germline lookup yields CDR1 LNHNV and CDR2 YYDKDF (reference sequence). This CDR3 is 14 amino acids long. The CDR3 reads CATSAHQGPNVLTF. The CDR3 nucleotides are TGTGCCACCAGCGCTCATCAGGGGCCCAACGTCCTGACTTTC. Filled out from reference TRBV15 and TRBJ2-6, the complete variable domain reads DAMVIQNPRYQVTQFGKPVTLSCSQTLNHNVMYWYQQKSSQAPKLLFHYYDKDFNNEADTPDNFQSRRPNTSFCFLDIRSPGLGDTAMYLCATSAHQGPNVLTFGAGSRLTVL.

For this clonotype: This may stem from a read error, because a much larger clone lies one nucleotide away. This sequence joins TRBV5-1 and TRBJ1-1; possible D gene TRBD1, 5 bases. Germline V gene data show CDR1 as SGHRS and CDR2 as YFSETQ. The CDR3 length is 14 residues. V was pared by 0 bases and J by 1 base, with 7 bases between. The CDR3: CASSLVGANTEAFF. For the CDR3, the DNA is TGCGCCAGCAGCTTGGTAGGGGCGAACACTGAAGCTTTCTTT.

This clonotype was seen many times. The rearrangement joins TRBV30 to TRBJ1-1, with D possibly TRBD1 on 6 matching bases. V lost 4 bases to trimming and J lost 7 bases, with 13 bases between them. This CDR3 has 12 amino acids. Germline lookup yields CDR1 GTSNPN and CDR2 SVGIG (reference sequence). The CDR3 nucleotides are TGTGCCTGGACCTTACAGGGCAGTGAAGCTTTCTTT. It yields the protein CAWTLQGSEAFF.

This clonotype has more than one count but fewer than ten. The rearrangement joins TRBV11-2 to TRBJ2-7, with D uncertain. Trimming pared 1 base from V and 0 bases from J, leaving 13 bases between. The germline gives CDR1 SGHAT, CDR2 FQNNGV. The CDR3 length is 16 residues. DNA for the CDR3: TGTGCCAGCAGCTTAGTCCTCGGCAGCAACTCCTACGAGCAGTACTTC. Its translation: CASSLVLGSNSYEQYF.

This clonotype appeared many times. J is TRBJ2-7 and V is TRBV6-1, with TRBD2 matching 11 bases. V gave up 4 bases and J gave up 3 bases; unmatched junction bases: 2. Germline values: CDR1 MNHNS, CDR2 SASEGT. CDR3 length equals 14 residues. The CDR3 region has the DNA TGTGCCAGCAGTGGACTAGCGGGAATCTACGAGCAGTACTTC. Translating it yields CASSGLAGIYEQYF.

The J gene is TRBJ2-5, the V gene TRBV19; 10 bases align to TRBD2. Germline CDR1 is LNHDA and CDR2 is SQIVND (reference sequence). This CDR3 region has 18 residues. With V trimmed by 5 bases and J by 2 bases, 14 bases remained unmatched. The CDR3 nucleotides read TGTGCCAGTAGTGTCGGACTAGCGGCGGTAGTGGGGCAAGAGACCCAGTACTTC. Translated: CASSVGLAAVVGQETQYF.

This clonotype was seen only once. The chain uses TRBV5-4 and TRBJ2-4; D unresolved. Germline V gene sequence: CDR1 SGHNT, CDR2 YYREEE (reference sequence). The CDR3 is made up of 12 amino acids. The V end was cut by 7 bases, the J end by 6 bases, with 11 bases between. CDR3 amino acids: CASGEPRNIQYF. CDR3 in DNA: TGTGCCAGCGGAGAGCCGAGAAACATTCAGTACTTC.

This clonotype has a count of ten or more. The V and J genes are TRBV25-1 and TRBJ2-1, with D perhaps matching TRBD2 (5 bases). This CDR3 contains 16 residues. CDR1 MGHDK and CDR2 SYGVNS come from the germline V gene. V was cut by 4 bases and J by 0 bases, with 13 bases left in between. CDR3 region: CASSGTRGSSYNEQFF. For the CDR3, the DNA is TGTGCCAGCAGTGGGACCAGAGGGAGCTCCTACAATGAGCAGTTCTTC.

This clonotype was counted many times. The gene calls are TRBV20-1 and TRBJ2-7; 8 positions agree with TRBD1. The V gene's germline CDR1 is DFQATT and CDR2 SNEGSKA (reference sequence). This CDR3 region has 14 residues. The J segment lost 0 bases and the V segment lost 3 bases, leaving 4 bases of the junction unmatched. CDR3 bases: TGCAGTGCTAGTGGGACAGGACTCTCCTACGAGCAGTACTTC. As protein: CSASGTGLSYEQYF.